This section outlines one T cell receptor (beta chain) sequence together with its context. This entry belongs to a study of blood T cell repertoires in COVID-19. Looking at the study overall: Donors in the United States, Italy and Spain gave samples during acute or convalescent COVID-19.

Some clones are missing from TCRdb's copy, which holds only in-frame ones; the method was immunoSEQ multiplex PCR. This sample yields about 310,000 clones, of which 85% to 90% are seen a single time; less than 9.5% belongs to the top ten. Which cohort a participant joined came from the clinical history participants gave. Donors of Cohort 3 who recovered were those that had two negative PCRs, clearance, or symptom resolution. Germline V gives CDR1 MGHRA, CDR2 YSYEKL. Unmatched junction bases numbered 6, after V lost 0 bases and J lost 3 bases. The CDR3 extends over 17 amino acids. The receptor was isolated from a woman aged 25 to 39 who had recovered from COVID-19. Source material: PBMCs or T cells enriched from blood (not recorded which). The V gene is TRBV4-1, the J gene TRBJ2-2, with 8 bases matching TRBD1. The CDR3 is CASSQDYQGADTGELFF. The DNA for the CDR3 is TGCGCCAGCAGCCAAGACTATCAGGGGGCGGACACCGGGGAGCTGTTTTTT.